This T cell receptor (beta chain) was sequenced during a study of blood T cells in healthy people across ages. PBMCs numbering at least 6.5 million were isolated per sample. This clonotype was detected a few times. Its antigen is unidentified. Together with a sample-barcoded 5' primer, a J-beta primer mix was included in a second PCR lasting about 6 to 11 cycles. A template-switch adaptor with 12 random nucleotides tagged each cDNA molecule. One entry per CDR3 protein, called by TCRdb with MiXCR from the 5' RACE reads. Here the sample spans 600,000 to 1,000,000 distinct CDR3 sequences, 55% to 70% being singletons. Germline CDR1 SGHTA, CDR2 FQGTGA. The V end lost 6 bases, the J end lost 4 bases, and 16 bases lay between the germline ends. CDR3 length: 14 residues. Study-wide results and limits: Versus aged donors, long-lived donors had higher diversity and more naive CD4+ cells.

Sample: blood. The receptor comes from a man younger than 45 in good health. The chain uses TRBV7-3 and TRBJ2-7; D might be TRBD1 or TRBD2, each matching 6 bases. In DNA form, the CDR3 reads TGTGCCAGCAGTCAATTAGGGGGGCCTTACGAGCAGTACTTC. Protein: CASSQLGGPYEQYF.